This entry concerns a single TCR beta chain. What it binds is not known. This CDR3 comprises 15 residues. Germline V gene lookup returns CDR1 KGHDR and CDR2 SFDVKD. V lost 1 base, J lost 3 bases, and 9 bases lay in between. The treatment: around 19 received Ad26.COV2.S at low or high dose, single or two shots; about 5 received placebo; per-sample allocation not given. Day 63 following the first vaccine or placebo injection was when the samples were taken. The donor was a Boston adult aged 18-55 years. This table comes from immunoSEQ multiplex PCR, and its TCRdb copy is limited to in-frame clones, with some not included. The table lists hundreds of thousands of clones, 86% of them singletons, with about 10% in the top ten. This entry belongs to a study of Ad26.COV2.S vaccination and SARS-CoV-2 variants. About the research overall: Donor had been placed in the Ad26.COV2.S arm of the COV1001 trial. Ad26.COV2.S shots went into the muscle once or twice, 56 days apart.

General study results and limits: Breadth of non-spike TCRs did not differ between vaccinees and placebo recipients.

Sequenced here: peripheral blood, sampled in a trial of Ad26.COV2.S vaccine versus placebo. The chain carries TRBV24-1 and TRBJ2-4; D might be TRBD1 (6 bases). This TCR came from a person between 18 and 59 years old who received the Ad26.COV2.S COVID-19 vaccine or a placebo. The CDR3 loop reads CATSDLSDSKNIQYF. DNA for the CDR3: TGTGCCACCAGTGATTTATCGGACAGCAAAAACATTCAGTACTTC.